This TCR beta chain was identified in a study of blood T cells in healthy people across ages. On this clonotype itself: Its matching antigen is unknown.

A second PCR of 7 to 11 cycles used a sample-barcoded 5' primer and a J-beta primer mix. TCRdb independently ran MiXCR on the 5' RACE reads; one entry per CDR3 protein. The sample lists about 1.8 million distinct CDR3 sequences; about 50% were seen once. General observations from the study: CMV status of donors was unknown, possibly confounding expanded clonotype changes.

The receptor comes from a woman in her thirties or forties in good health. Sequencing was carried out using blood.

The CDR3 DNA reads as TGTGCCAGCAGCCCCGGACAGGCCCTCTCCTACGAGCAGTACTTC. This codes for CASSPGQALSYEQYF. This chain links TRBV6-2 or TRBV6-3 with TRBJ2-7; 7 positions agree with TRBD1. Germline CDR1 MNHEY, CDR2 SVGEGT. The CDR3 is 15 amino acids. J gave up 0 bases and V 6 bases, and 8 bases lay outside the gene matches.